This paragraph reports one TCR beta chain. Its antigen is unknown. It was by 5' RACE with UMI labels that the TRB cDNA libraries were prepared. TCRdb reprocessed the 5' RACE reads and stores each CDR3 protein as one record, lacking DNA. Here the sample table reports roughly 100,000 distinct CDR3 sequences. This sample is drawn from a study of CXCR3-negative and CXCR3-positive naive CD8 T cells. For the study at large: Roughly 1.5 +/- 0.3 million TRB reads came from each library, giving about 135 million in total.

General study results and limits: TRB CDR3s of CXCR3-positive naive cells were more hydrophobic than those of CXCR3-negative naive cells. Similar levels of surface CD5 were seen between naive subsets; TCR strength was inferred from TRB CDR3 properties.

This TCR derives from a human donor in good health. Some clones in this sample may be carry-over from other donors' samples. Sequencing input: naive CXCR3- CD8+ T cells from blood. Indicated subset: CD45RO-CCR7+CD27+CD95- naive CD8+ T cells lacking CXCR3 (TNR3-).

The CDR3 sequence: CASSSPEAGGELFF. The chain uses TRBV5-5 and TRBJ2-2; TCRdb names TRBD1, which stays unverified in the absence of DNA. CDR1 SGHKS and CDR2 YYEKEE come from the germline V gene (reference sequence). This CDR3 region has 14 residues.